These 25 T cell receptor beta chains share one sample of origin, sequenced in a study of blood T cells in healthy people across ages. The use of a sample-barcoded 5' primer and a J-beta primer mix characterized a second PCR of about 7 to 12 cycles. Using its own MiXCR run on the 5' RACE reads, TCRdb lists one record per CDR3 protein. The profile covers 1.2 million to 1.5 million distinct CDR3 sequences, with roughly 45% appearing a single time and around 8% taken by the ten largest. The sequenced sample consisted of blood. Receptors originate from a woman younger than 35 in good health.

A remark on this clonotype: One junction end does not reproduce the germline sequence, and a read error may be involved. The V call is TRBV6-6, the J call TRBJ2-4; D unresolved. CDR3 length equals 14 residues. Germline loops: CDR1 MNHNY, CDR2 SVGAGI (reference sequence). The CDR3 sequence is CASSYGIAKSIQYF. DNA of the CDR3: TGTGCCAGCAGTTACGGGATAGCCAAAAGCATTCAGTACTTC.

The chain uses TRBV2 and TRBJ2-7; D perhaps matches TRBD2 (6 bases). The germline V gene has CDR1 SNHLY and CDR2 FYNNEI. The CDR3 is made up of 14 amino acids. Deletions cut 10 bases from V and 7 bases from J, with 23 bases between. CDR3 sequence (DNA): TGTGCCACCTCGGGGGAGGCCGCCTACAATGAGCAGTACTTC. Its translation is CATSGEAAYNEQYF.

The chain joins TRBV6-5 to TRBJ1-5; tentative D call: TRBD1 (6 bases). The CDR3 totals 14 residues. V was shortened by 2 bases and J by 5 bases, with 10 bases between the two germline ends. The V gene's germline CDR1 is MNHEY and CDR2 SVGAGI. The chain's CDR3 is CASSYVSGDQPQHF. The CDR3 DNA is TGTGCCAGCAGTTACGTCTCAGGGGATCAGCCCCAGCATTTT.

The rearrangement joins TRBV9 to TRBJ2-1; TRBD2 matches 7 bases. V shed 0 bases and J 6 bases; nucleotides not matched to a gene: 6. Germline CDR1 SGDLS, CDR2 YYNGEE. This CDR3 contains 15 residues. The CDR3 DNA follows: TGTGCCAGCAGCGTAGGACGCGGGGGTGCCAATGAGCAGTTCTTC. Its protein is CASSVGRGGANEQFF. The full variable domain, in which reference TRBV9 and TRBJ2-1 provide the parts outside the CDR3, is DSGVTQTPKHLITATGQRVTLRCSPRSGDLSVYWYQQSLDQGLQFLIQYYNGEERAKGNILERFSAQQFPDLHSELNLSSLELGDSALYFCASSVGRGGANEQFFGPGTRLTVL.

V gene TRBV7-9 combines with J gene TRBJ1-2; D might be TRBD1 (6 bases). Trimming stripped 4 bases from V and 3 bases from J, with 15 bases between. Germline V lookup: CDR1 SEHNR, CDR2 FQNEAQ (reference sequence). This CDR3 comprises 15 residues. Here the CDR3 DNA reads TGTGCCAGCAGCTCCCTCGGGGGGCCCGACTATGGCTACACCTTC. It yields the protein CASSSLGGPDYGYTF.

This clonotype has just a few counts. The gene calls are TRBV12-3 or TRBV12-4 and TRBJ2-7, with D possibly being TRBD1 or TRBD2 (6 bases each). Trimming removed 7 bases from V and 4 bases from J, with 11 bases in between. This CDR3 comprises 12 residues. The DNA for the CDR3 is TGTGCCAGCAAGGGGGGCGAGTACGAGCAGTACTTC. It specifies CASKGGEYEQYF.

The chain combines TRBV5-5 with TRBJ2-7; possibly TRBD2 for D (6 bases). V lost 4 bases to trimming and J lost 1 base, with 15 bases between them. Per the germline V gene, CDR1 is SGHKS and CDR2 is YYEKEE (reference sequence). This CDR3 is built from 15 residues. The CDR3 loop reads CASSVAGTRSYEQYF. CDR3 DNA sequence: TGTGCCAGCAGCGTAGCCGGGACTCGGTCCTACGAGCAGTACTTC.

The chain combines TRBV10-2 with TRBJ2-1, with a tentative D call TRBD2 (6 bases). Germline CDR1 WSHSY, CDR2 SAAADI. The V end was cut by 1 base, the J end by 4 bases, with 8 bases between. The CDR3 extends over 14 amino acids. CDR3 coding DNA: TGCGCCAGCAGTGAGTTACTAGCTTACAATGAGCAGTTCTTC. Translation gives CASSELLAYNEQFF.

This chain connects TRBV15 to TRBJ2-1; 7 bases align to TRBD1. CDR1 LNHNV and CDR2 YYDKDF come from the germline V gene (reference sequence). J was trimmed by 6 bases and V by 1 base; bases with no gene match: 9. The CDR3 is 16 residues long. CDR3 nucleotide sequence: TGTGCCACCAGCAGAGTCCCCTCGACAGGGCTCAATGAGCAGTTCTTC. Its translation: CATSRVPSTGLNEQFF.

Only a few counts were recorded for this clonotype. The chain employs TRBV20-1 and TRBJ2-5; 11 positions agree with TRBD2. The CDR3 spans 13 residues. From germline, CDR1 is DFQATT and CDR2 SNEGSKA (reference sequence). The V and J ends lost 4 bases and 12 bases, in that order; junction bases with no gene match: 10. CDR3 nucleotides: TGCAGTGCTACCTCTGGGGGTAGCGGGGGGGAGTACTTC. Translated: CSATSGGSGGEYF.

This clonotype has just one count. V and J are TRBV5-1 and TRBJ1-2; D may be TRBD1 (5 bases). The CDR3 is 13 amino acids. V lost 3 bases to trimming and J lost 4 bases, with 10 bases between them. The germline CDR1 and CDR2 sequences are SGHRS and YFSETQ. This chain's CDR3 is CASSWGSVYGYTF. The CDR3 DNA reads TGCGCCAGCAGCTGGGGGAGCGTCTATGGCTACACCTTC.

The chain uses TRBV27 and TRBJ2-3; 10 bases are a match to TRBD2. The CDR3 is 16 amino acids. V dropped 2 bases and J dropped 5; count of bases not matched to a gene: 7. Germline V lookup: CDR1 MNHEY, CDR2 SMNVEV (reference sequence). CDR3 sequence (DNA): TGTGCCAGCAGTTTAAGAAGCGGGAGGGCCAGAGATACGCAGTATTTT. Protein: CASSLRSGRARDTQYF.

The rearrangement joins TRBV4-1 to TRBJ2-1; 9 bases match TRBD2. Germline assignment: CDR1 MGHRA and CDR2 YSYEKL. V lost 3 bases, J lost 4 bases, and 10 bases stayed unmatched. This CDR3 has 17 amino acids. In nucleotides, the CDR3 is TGCGCCAGCAGCCAGGGGGTCACTAGCGGGCTTTACAATGAGCAGTTCTTC. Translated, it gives CASSQGVTSGLYNEQFF.

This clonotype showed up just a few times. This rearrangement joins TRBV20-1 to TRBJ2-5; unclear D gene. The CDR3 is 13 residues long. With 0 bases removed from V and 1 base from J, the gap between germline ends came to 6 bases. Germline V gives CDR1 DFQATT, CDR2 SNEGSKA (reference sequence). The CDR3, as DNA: TGCAGTGCTAGAGATCGCATCCAAGAGACCCAGTACTTC. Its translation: CSARDRIQETQYF.

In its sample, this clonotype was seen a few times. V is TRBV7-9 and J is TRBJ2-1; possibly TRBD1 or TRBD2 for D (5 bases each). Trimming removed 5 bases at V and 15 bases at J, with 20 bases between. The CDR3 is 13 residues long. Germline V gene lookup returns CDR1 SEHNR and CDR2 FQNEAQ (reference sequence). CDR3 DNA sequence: TGTGCCAGCAGCACCCTCACCGCTGTCGGGGCGTTCTTC. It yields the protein CASSTLTAVGAFF.

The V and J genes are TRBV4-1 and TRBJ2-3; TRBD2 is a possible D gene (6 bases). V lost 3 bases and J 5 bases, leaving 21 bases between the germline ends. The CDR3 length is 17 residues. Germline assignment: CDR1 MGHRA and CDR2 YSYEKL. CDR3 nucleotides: TGCGCCAGCAGCCAGTTGAACGCGGGGTCATCGGGAGATACGCAGTATTTT. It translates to CASSQLNAGSSGDTQYF.

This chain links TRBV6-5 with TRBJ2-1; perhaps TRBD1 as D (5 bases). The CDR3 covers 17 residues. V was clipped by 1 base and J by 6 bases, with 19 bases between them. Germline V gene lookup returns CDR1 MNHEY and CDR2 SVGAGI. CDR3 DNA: TGTGCCAGCAGTTACTTTGTGGGCCCCAGGGTTACCAATGAGCAGTTCTTC. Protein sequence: CASSYFVGPRVTNEQFF.

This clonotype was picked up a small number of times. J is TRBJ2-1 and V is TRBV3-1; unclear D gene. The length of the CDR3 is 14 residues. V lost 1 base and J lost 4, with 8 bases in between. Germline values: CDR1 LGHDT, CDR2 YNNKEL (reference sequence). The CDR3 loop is CASSQVPAYNEQFF. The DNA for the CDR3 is TGTGCCAGCAGCCAAGTCCCCGCTTACAATGAGCAGTTCTTC.

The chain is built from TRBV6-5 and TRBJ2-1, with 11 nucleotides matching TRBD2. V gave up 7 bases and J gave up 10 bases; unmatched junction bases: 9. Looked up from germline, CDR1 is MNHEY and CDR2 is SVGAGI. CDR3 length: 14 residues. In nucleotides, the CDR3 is TGTGCCAGCACCAAGGGGCTAGCGGGGGGAGAGCAGTTCTTC. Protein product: CASTKGLAGGEQFF.

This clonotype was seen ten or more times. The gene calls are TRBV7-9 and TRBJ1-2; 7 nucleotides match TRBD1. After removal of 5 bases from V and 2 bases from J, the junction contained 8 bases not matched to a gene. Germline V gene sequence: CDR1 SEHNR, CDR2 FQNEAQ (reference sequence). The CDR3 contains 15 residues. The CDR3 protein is CASSPPGQENYGYTF. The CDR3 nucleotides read TGTGCCAGCAGCCCTCCCGGACAGGAAAACTATGGCTACACCTTC.

In DNA, the CDR3 is TGTGCCAGCTCACCGATTTCTAGCGGGAGGGGAGAGACCCAGTACTTC. As protein: CASSPISSGRGETQYF. The rearrangement joins TRBV18 to TRBJ2-5; TRBD2 matches at 12 bases. Germline V lookup: CDR1 KGHSH, CDR2 LQKENI. Germline trimming cut 3 bases from V and 4 bases from J; bases unmatched to any gene: 6. This CDR3 is 16 amino acids long. Supplemented by reference TRBV18 and TRBJ2-5, the full variable domain reads NAGVMQNPRHLVRRRGQEARLRCSPMKGHSHVYWYRQLPEEGLKFMVYLQKENIIDESGMPKERFSAEFPKEGPSILRIQQVVRGDSAAYFCASSPISSGRGETQYFGPGTRLLVL.

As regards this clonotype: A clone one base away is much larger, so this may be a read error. The CDR3 protein is CASSPAGQLSNHPQHF. DNA of the CDR3: TGTGCCAGCAGCCCCGCGGGACAGCTCAGCAATCACCCCCAGCATTTT. The V gene is TRBV7-9, the J gene TRBJ1-5, with 7 bases matching TRBD1. The CDR3 sequence is 16 residues long. CDR1 is SEHNR and CDR2 is FQNEAQ in the germline V gene (reference sequence).

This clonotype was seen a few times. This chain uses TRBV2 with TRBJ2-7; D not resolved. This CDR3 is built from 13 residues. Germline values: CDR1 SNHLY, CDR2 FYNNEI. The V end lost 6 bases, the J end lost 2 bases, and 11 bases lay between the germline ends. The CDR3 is CASRVGSTYEQYF. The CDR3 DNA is TGTGCCAGCAGGGTAGGCTCAACCTACGAGCAGTACTTC.

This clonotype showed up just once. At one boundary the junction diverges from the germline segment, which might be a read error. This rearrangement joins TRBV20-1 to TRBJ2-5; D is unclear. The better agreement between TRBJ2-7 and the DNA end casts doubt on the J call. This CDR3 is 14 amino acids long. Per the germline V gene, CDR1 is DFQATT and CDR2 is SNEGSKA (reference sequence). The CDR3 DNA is TGCGGTGCTAGAGATGGTGGTACGGACTACGAGCAGTACTTC. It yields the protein CGARDGGTDYEQYF.

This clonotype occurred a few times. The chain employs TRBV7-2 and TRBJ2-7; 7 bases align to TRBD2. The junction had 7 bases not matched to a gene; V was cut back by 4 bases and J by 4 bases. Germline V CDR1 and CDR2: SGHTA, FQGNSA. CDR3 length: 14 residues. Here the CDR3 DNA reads TGTGCCAGCAGCTCCCGGACTAGTTGGTACGAGCAGTACTTC. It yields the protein CASSSRTSWYEQYF.